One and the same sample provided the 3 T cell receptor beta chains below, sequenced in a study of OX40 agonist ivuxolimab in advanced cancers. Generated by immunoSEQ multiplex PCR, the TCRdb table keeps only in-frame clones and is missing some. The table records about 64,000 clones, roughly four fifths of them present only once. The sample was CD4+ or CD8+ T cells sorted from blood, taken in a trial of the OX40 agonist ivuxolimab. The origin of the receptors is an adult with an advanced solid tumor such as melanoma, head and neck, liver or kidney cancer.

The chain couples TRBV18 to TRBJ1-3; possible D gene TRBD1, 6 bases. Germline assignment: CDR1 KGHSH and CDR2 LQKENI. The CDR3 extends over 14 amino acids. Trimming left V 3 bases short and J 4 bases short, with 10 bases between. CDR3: CASSPDSRGNTIYF. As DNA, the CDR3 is TGTGCCAGCTCACCGGACAGTCGGGGAAACACCATATATTTT.

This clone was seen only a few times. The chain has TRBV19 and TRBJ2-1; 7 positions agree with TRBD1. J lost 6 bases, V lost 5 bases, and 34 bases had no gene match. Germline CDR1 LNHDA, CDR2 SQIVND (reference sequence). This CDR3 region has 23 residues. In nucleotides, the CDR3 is TGTGCCAGTAGTCGCCTTGGGACAGCAGGTTCCCCCTCTTCCTCCCCCTCTCTCAATGAGCAGTTCTTC. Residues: CASSRLGTAGSPSSSPSLNEQFF.

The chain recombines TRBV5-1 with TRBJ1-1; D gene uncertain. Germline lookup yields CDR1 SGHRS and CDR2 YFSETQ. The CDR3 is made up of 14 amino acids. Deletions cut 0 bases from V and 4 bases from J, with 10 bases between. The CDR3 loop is CASSLVGEGTEAFF. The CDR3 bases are TGCGCCAGCAGCTTGGTTGGGGAGGGCACTGAAGCTTTCTTT.